Below are 26 T cell receptor beta chains sequenced from a single sample in a study of radiation and T cells in renal cell carcinoma. Time point defined: blood 2 weeks post-SBRT. Described treatment: 15 Gy SBRT to primary tumor, nephrectomy 4 weeks later. Profiling relied on immunoSEQ multiplex PCR, and the TCRdb table lists in-frame clones only, not all of them. This table has 100,000 to 150,000 clones, approximately 85% appearing once. Sample: blood, taken from a patient whose treatment included radiotherapy and nephrectomy. The source of these receptors is a man between 45 and 60 years old with renal cell carcinoma.

The sample holds many counts of this clone. The chain employs TRBV19 and TRBJ1-2, with D perhaps matching TRBD1 (5 bases). The V and J ends lost 3 bases and 7 bases respectively, with 12 bases between them. Germline lookup yields CDR1 LNHDA and CDR2 SQIVND (reference sequence). This CDR3 has 13 residues. The CDR3 is CASSMGGVSGYTF. CDR3 coding DNA: TGTGCCAGTAGTATGGGAGGGGTGAGTGGCTACACCTTC.

This clone was seen only a few times. V and J are TRBV27 and TRBJ1-5; TRBD1 matches at 8 bases. Germline CDR1 MNHEY, CDR2 SMNVEV (reference sequence). This CDR3 region has 13 residues. Trimming took 6 bases from V and 4 from J; bases not matched to a gene: 2. The CDR3 DNA sequence: TGTGCCAGCAGGGACAGGGAAAATCAGCCCCAGCATTTT. Translation gives CASRDRENQPQHF.

J is TRBJ2-5 and V is TRBV7-2; 10 bases are a match to TRBD2. The CDR3 loop spans 16 amino acids. Germline loops: CDR1 SGHTA, CDR2 FQGNSA. V shed 5 bases and J 5 bases; nucleotides not matched to a gene: 11. CDR3 in amino acids: CASSLELAGGLETQYF. The CDR3 DNA follows: TGTGCCAGCAGCCTAGAATTAGCGGGGGGTTTGGAGACCCAGTACTTC. Variable domain in full (rest from reference TRBV7-2 and TRBJ2-5): GAGVSQSPSNKVTEKGKDVELRCDPISGHTALYWYRQSLGQGLEFLIYFQGNSAPDKSGLPSDRFSAERTGGSVSTLTIQRTQQEDSAVYLCASSLELAGGLETQYFGPGTRLLVL.

This clone was counted between two and nine times. This chain connects TRBV27 to TRBJ2-1; TRBD2 agrees at 9 bases. The CDR3 extends over 17 amino acids. With 2 bases clipped from V and 0 bases from J, the junction kept 5 bases outside the gene matches. CDR1 and CDR2 from the germline V gene are MNHEY and SMNVEV (reference sequence). The chain's CDR3 is CASSLRGLAGSYNEQFF. The DNA of the CDR3 is TGTGCCAGCAGTTTAAGGGGACTAGCCGGCTCCTACAATGAGCAGTTCTTC.

This clone showed up just a few times. The chain carries TRBV29-1 and TRBJ1-1, with TRBD1 matching 10 bases. Per germline, CDR1 SQVTM and CDR2 ANQGSEA. The CDR3 is 15 residues long. J was trimmed by 0 bases and V by 6 bases; bases with no gene match: 7. The DNA of the CDR3 is TGCAGCGTGGGACAGGGGTGGGGGATGAACACTGAAGCTTTCTTT. This sequence encodes CSVGQGWGMNTEAFF.

This chain joins TRBV6-5 and TRBJ1-5, with D tentatively TRBD1 (5 bases). Germline lookup yields CDR1 MNHEY and CDR2 SVGAGI. The length of the CDR3 is 15 residues. V dropped 6 bases and J dropped 0 bases, with 12 bases sitting between them. In nucleotides, the CDR3 is TGTGCCAGCAGCCACGACAGAAATAGCAATCAGCCCCAGCATTTT. It specifies CASSHDRNSNQPQHF.

The chain is built from TRBV27 and TRBJ2-1, with 7 bases matching TRBD1. The junction had 4 bases not matched to a gene; V was cut back by 2 bases and J by 3 bases. CDR3 length equals 15 residues. The V gene's germline CDR1 is MNHEY and CDR2 SMNVEV (reference sequence). The CDR3 protein is CASSLTQGYYNEQFF. CDR3 nucleotide sequence: TGTGCCAGCAGTTTAACACAGGGGTACTACAATGAGCAGTTCTTC.

V usage is TRBV7-2 and J usage is TRBJ2-7, with 9 bases matching TRBD1. Germline-derived CDR1 and CDR2 are SGHTA and FQGNSA. The V gene end was trimmed by 4 bases and the J gene end by 10 bases; junction bases not matched to a gene: 11. CDR3 size: 14 residues. This CDR3 is CASSSLDRGWHQYF. CDR3 sequence (DNA): TGTGCCAGCAGCTCACTAGACAGGGGGTGGCATCAGTACTTC.

The rearrangement links TRBV4-1 to TRBJ2-7; D gene uncertain. V was cut by 0 bases and J by 2 bases, with 8 bases left in between. The CDR3 has 14 amino acids. Germline CDR1 and CDR2: MGHRA and YSYEKL. The CDR3 spells CASSQDLPTYEQYF. CDR3 DNA sequence: TGCGCCAGCAGCCAAGACCTTCCAACCTACGAGCAGTACTTC.

This chain links TRBV13 with TRBJ2-3; D gene uncertain. Per the germline V gene, CDR1 is PRHDT and CDR2 is FYEKMQ (reference sequence). The germline V and J ends were trimmed by 0 bases and 3 bases, with 4 bases remaining between them. The CDR3 sequence is 13 residues long. Here the CDR3 reads CASSLGFTDTQYF. DNA for the CDR3: TGTGCCAGCAGCTTAGGGTTTACAGATACGCAGTATTTT. The full variable domain, completed using reference TRBV13 and TRBJ2-3, is AAGVIQSPRHLIKEKRETATLKCYPIPRHDTVYWYQQGPGQDPQFLISFYEKMQSDKGSIPDRFSAQQFSDYHSELNMSSLELGDSALYFCASSLGFTDTQYFGPGTRLTVL.

The rearrangement links TRBV7-2 to TRBJ2-3, with unresolved D. The CDR3 spans 13 residues. Deletions cut 0 bases from V and 2 bases from J, with 3 bases between. Germline CDR1 SGHTA, CDR2 FQGNSA. The CDR3 reads CASSLAYTDTQYF. In nucleotides, the CDR3 is TGTGCCAGCAGCTTAGCATACACAGATACGCAGTATTTT.

V gene TRBV11-2 combines with J gene TRBJ2-7; D call uncertain. The CDR3 extends over 14 amino acids. V shed 1 base and J shed 2 bases, with 9 bases lying between them. Germline lookup yields CDR1 SGHAT and CDR2 FQNNGV. The CDR3 sequence: CASSLVGLTYEQYF. DNA of the CDR3: TGTGCCAGCAGCTTAGTAGGTCTTACCTACGAGCAGTACTTC.

The chain links TRBV5-1 to TRBJ1-2; TRBD1 matches 8 bases. Losses at the gene ends were 4 bases for V and 9 bases for J; bases not matched to a gene: 8. Per the germline V gene, CDR1 is SGHRS and CDR2 is YFSETQ. The CDR3 length is 13 residues. CDR3 sequence (DNA): TGCGCCAGCAGCCCCGAGGGACAGGAAAGCTACACCTTC. Translated: CASSPEGQESYTF.

The chain carries TRBV6-5 and TRBJ2-1; D not resolved. V lost 6 bases, J lost 6 bases, and 15 bases lay in between. The CDR3 has 14 amino acids. Germline CDR1 MNHEY, CDR2 SVGAGI. CDR3 in amino acids: CASSQALHGNEQFF. The DNA of the CDR3 is TGTGCCAGCAGCCAAGCACTCCATGGCAATGAGCAGTTCTTC.

This chain joins TRBV30 and TRBJ2-5, with 15 bases fitting TRBD2. CDR1 is GTSNPN and CDR2 is SVGIG in the germline V gene (reference sequence). The CDR3 spans 17 residues. V was clipped by 2 bases and J by 1 base; unmatched bases: 5. The CDR3 region is CAWSPGLAGGTQETQYF. The CDR3 DNA reads as TGTGCCTGGAGTCCGGGACTAGCGGGGGGAACCCAAGAGACCCAGTACTTC.

J is TRBJ2-3 and V is TRBV5-1; 8 bases fit TRBD1. The J segment lost 4 bases and the V segment lost 4 bases, leaving 8 bases of the junction unmatched. The CDR3 loop spans 15 amino acids. Germline CDR1 SGHRS, CDR2 YFSETQ. For the CDR3, the DNA is TGCGCCAGCAGCAAGGACAGGGAAGGGGCAGATACGCAGTATTTT. It translates to CASSKDREGADTQYF. The whole variable domain, remainder taken from reference TRBV5-1 and TRBJ2-3, is KAGVTQTPRYLIKTRGQQVTLSCSPISGHRSVSWYQQTPGQGLQFLFEYFSETQRNKGNFPGRFSGRQFSNSRSEMNVSTLELGDSALYLCASSKDREGADTQYFGPGTRLTVL.

CDR3 loop: CASTGGRARGANVLTF. The CDR3 DNA reads as TGTGCCAGTACGGGCGGGAGGGCCCGTGGGGCCAACGTCCTGACTTTC. The chain has TRBV19 and TRBJ2-6, with TRBD2 matching 9 bases. Germline V gene lookup returns CDR1 LNHDA and CDR2 SQIVND (reference sequence). J lost 3 bases, V lost 7 bases, and 7 bases had no gene match. The CDR3 spans 16 residues.

CDR3 sequence (DNA): TGCGCCAGCAGCTTGACTAGCGCAGACAATGAGCAGTTCTTC. It translates to CASSLTSADNEQFF. The rearrangement uses TRBV5-1 and TRBJ2-1, with 7 bases fitting TRBD2. J lost 5 bases, V lost 1 base, and 3 bases had no gene match. Germline CDR1 reads SGHRS; CDR2 reads YFSETQ. The CDR3 totals 14 residues. The variable domain in full, with the rest retrieved from reference TRBV5-1 and TRBJ2-1, is KAGVTQTPRYLIKTRGQQVTLSCSPISGHRSVSWYQQTPGQGLQFLFEYFSETQRNKGNFPGRFSGRQFSNSRSEMNVSTLELGDSALYLCASSLTSADNEQFFGPGTRLTVL.

The chain uses TRBV4-2 and TRBJ2-3; 8 positions agree with TRBD2. CDR3 length: 16 amino acids. Germline V CDR1 and CDR2: LGHNA, YNFKEQ. With 0 bases clipped from V and 1 base from J, the junction kept 3 bases outside the gene matches. The CDR3 DNA follows: TGTGCCAGCAGCCAAGATAGGGGACTAGGCACAGATACGCAGTATTTT. Its protein product is CASSQDRGLGTDTQYF.

The chain combines TRBV6-6 with TRBJ1-4; 10 bases are a match to TRBD1. Germline trimming cut 2 bases from V and 6 bases from J; bases unmatched to any gene: 3. CDR1 is MNHNY, CDR2 SVGAGI, per germline (reference sequence). The CDR3 has 15 residues. The CDR3 sequence: CASSYPGTGDEKLFF. The CDR3 nucleotides are TGTGCCAGCAGTTACCCAGGGACAGGGGATGAAAAACTGTTTTTT.

In this sample, this clone turned up a few times. The rearrangement uses TRBV29-1 and TRBJ1-5; maybe TRBD1 (6 bases). The CDR3 is 13 residues long. The germline V and J ends were trimmed by 6 bases and 7 bases, with 16 bases remaining between them. Germline V gives CDR1 SQVTM, CDR2 ANQGSEA. This CDR3 reads CSVGQGISQPQHF. In nucleotides, the CDR3 is TGCAGCGTCGGGCAGGGGATATCGCAGCCCCAGCATTTT.

This clone was counted many times. The chain combines TRBV2 with TRBJ1-5; D uncertain. This CDR3 contains 13 residues. Trimming pared 7 bases from V and 3 bases from J, leaving 10 bases between. CDR1 and CDR2 from the germline V gene are SNHLY and FYNNEI. The CDR3 DNA sequence: TGTGCCAGCACCGGGTGGGTCAATCAGCCCCAGCATTTT. Its translation is CASTGWVNQPQHF.

V usage is TRBV10-3 and J usage is TRBJ2-2; D is uncertain. V was clipped by 10 bases and J by 3 bases, with 15 bases between them. The CDR3 sequence is 14 residues long. The germline V gene encodes CDR1 ENHRY and CDR2 SYGVKD. The DNA of the CDR3 is TGTGCCAGCCGCACCCCCCAAGACACCGGGGAGCTGTTTTTT. Translation: CASRTPQDTGELFF.

This chain uses TRBV15 with TRBJ1-3; 8 positions agree with TRBD1. CDR3 length: 16 amino acids. Germline values: CDR1 LNHNV, CDR2 YYDKDF (reference sequence). The trim removed 0 bases at V and 0 bases at J, leaving 1 base unmatched. CDR3 nucleotide sequence: TGTGCCACCAGCAGAGACAGGGGGCTCTCTGGAAACACCATATATTTT. It translates to CATSRDRGLSGNTIYF.

The V and J genes are TRBV5-1 and TRBJ2-3; D may be TRBD1 (5 bases). The CDR3 extends over 15 amino acids. CDR1 is SGHRS, CDR2 YFSETQ, per germline. V gave up 2 bases and J gave up 5 bases, with 15 bases separating them. CDR3 region: CASSLRGGLGDTQYF. The CDR3 DNA reads TGCGCCAGCAGCTTAAGGGGCGGCCTGGGAGATACGCAGTATTTT. Drawing the rest from reference TRBV5-1 and TRBJ2-3, the complete variable domain is KAGVTQTPRYLIKTRGQQVTLSCSPISGHRSVSWYQQTPGQGLQFLFEYFSETQRNKGNFPGRFSGRQFSNSRSEMNVSTLELGDSALYLCASSLRGGLGDTQYFGPGTRLTVL.

The V call is TRBV28, the J call TRBJ2-3; D ambiguous. The CDR3 sequence is 13 residues long. Trimming shortened V by 6 bases and J by 2 bases, and 9 bases separated the two germline ends. From germline, CDR1 is MDHEN and CDR2 SYDVKM. The CDR3 here is CASRTENTDTQYF. The CDR3 region has the DNA TGTGCCAGCAGAACGGAAAACACAGATACGCAGTATTTT.